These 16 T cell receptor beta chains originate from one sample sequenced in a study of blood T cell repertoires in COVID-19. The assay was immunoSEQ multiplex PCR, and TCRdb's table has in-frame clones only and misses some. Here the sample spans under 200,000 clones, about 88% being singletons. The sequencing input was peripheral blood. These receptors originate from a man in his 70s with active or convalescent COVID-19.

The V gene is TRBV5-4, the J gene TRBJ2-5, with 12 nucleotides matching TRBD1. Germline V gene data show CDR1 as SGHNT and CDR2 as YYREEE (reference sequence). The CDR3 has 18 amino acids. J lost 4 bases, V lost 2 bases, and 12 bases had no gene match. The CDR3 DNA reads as TGTGCCAGCAGCTTCCGGGACAGGGGGCCCGGGTATTTAGAGACCCAGTACTTC. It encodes CASSFRDRGPGYLETQYF.

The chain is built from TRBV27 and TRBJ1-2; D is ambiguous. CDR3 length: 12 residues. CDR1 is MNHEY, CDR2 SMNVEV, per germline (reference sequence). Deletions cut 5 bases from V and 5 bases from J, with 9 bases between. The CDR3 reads CASSAAGYGYTF. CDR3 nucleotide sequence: TGTGCCAGCAGTGCGGCTGGGTATGGCTACACCTTC.

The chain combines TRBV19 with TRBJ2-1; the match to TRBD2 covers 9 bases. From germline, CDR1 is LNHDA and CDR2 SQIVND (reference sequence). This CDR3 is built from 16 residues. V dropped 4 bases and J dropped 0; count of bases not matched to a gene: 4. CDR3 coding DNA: TGTGCCAGTAGTAGACTAGCGGTAAGCTCCTACAATGAGCAGTTCTTC. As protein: CASSRLAVSSYNEQFF.

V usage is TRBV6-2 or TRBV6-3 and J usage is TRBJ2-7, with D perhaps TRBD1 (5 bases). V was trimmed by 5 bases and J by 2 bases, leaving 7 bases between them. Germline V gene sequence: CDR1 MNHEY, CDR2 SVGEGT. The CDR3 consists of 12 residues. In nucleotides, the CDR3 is TGTGCCAGCAGTAGGGGTACCTACGAGCAGTACTTC. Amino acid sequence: CASSRGTYEQYF.

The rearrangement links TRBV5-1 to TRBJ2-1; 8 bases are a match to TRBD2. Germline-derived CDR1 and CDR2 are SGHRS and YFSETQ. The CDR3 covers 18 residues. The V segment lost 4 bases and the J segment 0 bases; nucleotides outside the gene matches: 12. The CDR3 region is CASSLRSSGSSSYNEQFF. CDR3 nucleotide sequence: TGCGCCAGCAGCCTGAGATCTAGCGGGTCCAGCTCCTACAATGAGCAGTTCTTC.

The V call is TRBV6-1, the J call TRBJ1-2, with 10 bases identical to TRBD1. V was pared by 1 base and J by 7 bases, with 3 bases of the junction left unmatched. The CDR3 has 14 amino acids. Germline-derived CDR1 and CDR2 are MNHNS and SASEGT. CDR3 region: CASSEGTGGFGYTF. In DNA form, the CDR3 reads TGTGCCAGCAGTGAAGGGACAGGGGGTTTTGGCTACACCTTC.

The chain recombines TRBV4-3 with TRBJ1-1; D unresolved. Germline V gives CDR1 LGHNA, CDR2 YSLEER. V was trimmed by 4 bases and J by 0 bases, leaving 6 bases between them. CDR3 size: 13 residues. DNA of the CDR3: TGCGCCAGCAGCCCCAAAATGAACACTGAAGCTTTCTTT. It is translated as CASSPKMNTEAFF.

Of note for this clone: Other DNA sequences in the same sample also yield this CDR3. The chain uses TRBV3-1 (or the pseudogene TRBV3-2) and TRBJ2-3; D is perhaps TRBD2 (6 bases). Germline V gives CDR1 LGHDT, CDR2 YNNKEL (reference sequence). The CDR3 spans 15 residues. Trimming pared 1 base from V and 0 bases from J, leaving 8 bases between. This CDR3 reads CASSQVRGSTDTQYF. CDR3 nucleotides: TGTGCCAGCAGCCAAGTCCGGGGGAGCACAGATACGCAGTATTTT.

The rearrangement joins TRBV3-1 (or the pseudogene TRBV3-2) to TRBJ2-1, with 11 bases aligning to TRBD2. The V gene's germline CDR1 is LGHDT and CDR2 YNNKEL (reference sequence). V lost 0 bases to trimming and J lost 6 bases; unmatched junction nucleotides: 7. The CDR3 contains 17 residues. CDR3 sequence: CASSQDILAGGPNEQFF. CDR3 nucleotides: TGTGCCAGCAGCCAAGATATTTTAGCGGGAGGGCCCAATGAGCAGTTCTTC.

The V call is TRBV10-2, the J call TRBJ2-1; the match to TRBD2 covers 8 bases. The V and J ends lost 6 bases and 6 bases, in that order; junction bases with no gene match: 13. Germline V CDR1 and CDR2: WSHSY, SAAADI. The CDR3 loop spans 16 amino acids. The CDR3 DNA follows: TGCGCCAGCAGGATCCCAAGCGGGAGTGGGAGCAATGAGCAGTTCTTC. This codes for CASRIPSGSGSNEQFF.

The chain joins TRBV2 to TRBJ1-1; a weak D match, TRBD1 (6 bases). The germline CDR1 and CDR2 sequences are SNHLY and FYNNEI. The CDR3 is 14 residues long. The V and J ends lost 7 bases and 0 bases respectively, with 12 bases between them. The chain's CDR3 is CASTGRGMNTEAFF. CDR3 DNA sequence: TGTGCCAGCACCGGTAGGGGGATGAACACTGAAGCTTTCTTT.

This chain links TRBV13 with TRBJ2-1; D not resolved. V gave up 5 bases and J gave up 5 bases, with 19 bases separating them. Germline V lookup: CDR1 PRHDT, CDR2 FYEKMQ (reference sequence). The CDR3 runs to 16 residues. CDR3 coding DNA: TGTGCCAGCAGCCTACCGACTCCGTCCCGGGACAATGAGCAGTTCTTC. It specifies CASSLPTPSRDNEQFF.

In nucleotides, the CDR3 is TGTGCCAGCAGCAAAGTCGAGACAGGGATCACCTACGAGCAGTACTTC. Translating it yields CASSKVETGITYEQYF. The V and J genes are TRBV21-1 and TRBJ2-7; the listed D gene, TRBD1, was not tested against the DNA. TRBV21-1 is a listed pseudogene. This CDR3 is 16 amino acids long.

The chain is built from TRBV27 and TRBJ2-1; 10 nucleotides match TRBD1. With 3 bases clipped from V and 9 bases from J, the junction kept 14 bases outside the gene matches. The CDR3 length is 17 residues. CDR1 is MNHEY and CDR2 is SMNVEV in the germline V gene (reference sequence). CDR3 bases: TGTGCCAGCAGTTTTTTCCTCCGGGACAGGGGAGGTAGTGAGCAGTTCTTC. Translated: CASSFFLRDRGGSEQFF.

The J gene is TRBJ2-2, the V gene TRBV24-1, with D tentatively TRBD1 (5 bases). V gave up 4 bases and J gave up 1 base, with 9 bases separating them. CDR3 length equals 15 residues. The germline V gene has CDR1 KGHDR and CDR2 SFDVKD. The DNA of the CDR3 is TGTGCCACCAGTGACAGGGTAAAGAACACCGGGGAGCTGTTTTTT. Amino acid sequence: CATSDRVKNTGELFF.

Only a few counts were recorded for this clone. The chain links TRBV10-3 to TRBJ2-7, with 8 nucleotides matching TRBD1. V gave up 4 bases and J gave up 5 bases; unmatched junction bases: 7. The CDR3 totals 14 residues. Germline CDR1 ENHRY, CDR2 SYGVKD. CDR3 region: CAISVGQGAHEQYF. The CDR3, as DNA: TGTGCCATCAGTGTAGGGCAGGGGGCCCACGAGCAGTACTTC.